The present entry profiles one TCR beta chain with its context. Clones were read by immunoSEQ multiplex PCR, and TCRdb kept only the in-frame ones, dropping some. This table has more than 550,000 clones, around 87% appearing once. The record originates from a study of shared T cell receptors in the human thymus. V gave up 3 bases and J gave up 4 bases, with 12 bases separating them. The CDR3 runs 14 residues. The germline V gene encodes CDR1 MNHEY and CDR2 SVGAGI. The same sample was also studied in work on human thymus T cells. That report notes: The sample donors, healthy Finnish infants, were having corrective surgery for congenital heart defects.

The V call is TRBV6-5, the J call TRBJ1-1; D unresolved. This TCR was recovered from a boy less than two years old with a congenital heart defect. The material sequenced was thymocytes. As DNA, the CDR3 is TGTGCCAGCAGTTATGATCGGGGATGCACTGAAGCTTTCTTT. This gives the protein CASSYDRGCTEAFF.